These T cell receptor beta chains were read from a single sample in a study of blood T cell repertoires in COVID-19. The table came from immunoSEQ multiplex PCR; TCRdb's copy has only in-frame clones and leaves some out. The sample includes 100,000 to 150,000 clones, around 88% of them seen just once. The sample consisted of peripheral blood. The receptors here all came from a man aged 50-59 years with active or convalescent COVID-19. CDR3s leave out the opening cysteine and the closing phenylalanine or tryptophan. A D gene is named only where the DNA matches it firmly.

d_gene,v_gene,CDR3aa
TRBD1,TRBV19,ASRKGQGVGNTIY
-,TRBV7-2,ASSSGEAISYEQY
-,TRBV28,ASTTSRVDGYT
TRBD1,TRBV12-3/TRBV12-4,ASSRQGPYEQY
TRBD1,TRBV6-1,ASSDPPDRVSGYT
TRBD2,TRBV11-2,ASSYRLGLASGGELF
TRBD1,TRBV4-3,ASSRIRGDNQPQH
-,TRBV14,ASSHGAPIGKLF
TRBD1,TRBV3-1/TRBV3-2,ASSQSTGAGETQY
-,TRBV30,AWSYQRGDTQY
TRBD1,TRBV27,ASSPLRDRELLAYGYT
-,TRBV5-5,ASSFTPGAQYEQY
TRBD2,TRBV20-1,SASASGRAYEQF
-,TRBV7-2,ASSLRGGRETQY
-,TRBV4-1,ASSQVNQGKDGYT
-,TRBV12-3/TRBV12-4,ASSSAGLSGYT
-,TRBV12-3/TRBV12-4,ASPDCNSPLH
TRBD2,TRBV5-1,ASSLVTSGNEQY
TRBD2,TRBV5-1,ASSFRPGLAGGSRTDTQY
-,TRBV30,ASQVGGGTEAF
-,TRBV10-2,ASSESLEQY
TRBD2,TRBV11-2,ASSLVGTSGGPYNEQF
-,TRBV19,ASSRLQGIGELF
-,TRBV29-1,SVDTGPGSPLH
TRBD2,TRBV5-1,ASSSSTGLAGAHTGELF
TRBD2,TRBV28,ASNSGTSGSYEQY
-,TRBV5-6,ASSFLGADF
TRBD2,TRBV5-1,ASSLGLAGNTGELF
-,TRBV27,ASSRPGSNEQY
-,TRBV12-3/TRBV12-4,ASSLKGETQY
TRBD2,TRBV7-8,ASRKRVLAGVSTGELF
-,TRBV9,ASSVVEVDEQF
-,TRBV30,AWSVLSVKQETQY